Listed below are T cell receptor beta chains from one sample, sequenced in a study of T-cell reconstitution after alpha-beta-depleted transplantation in children. TCRdb re-called the PCR reads with MiXCR, one entry per CDR3 protein. The data show roughly 590,000 distinct CDR3 sequences, roughly 15% seen once. Sequencing was performed on PBMCs from the stem cell graft donor, taken from the stem cell graft. Receptors originate from a human donor who donated a stem cell graft to a child with acute myeloid leukemia. Both conserved end residues are part of each CDR3. The D gene is left open where the match is weak. Clone size is given for some rows only: seen once, a few or many times, or a class if the clone is expanded.

V	J	size	D	DNA	CDR3
TRBV24-1	TRBJ2-2	few	.	TGTGCCACCAGTGATTGGCCTGGTGAGGAGCTGTTTTTT	CATSDWPGEELFF
TRBV5-1	TRBJ1-1	.	.	TGCGCCAGCGGGCCCCGAGGGGCCACCAGCCTCGACACTGAAGCTTTCTTT	CASGPRGATSLDTEAFF
TRBV6-1	TRBJ2-5	many	TRBD1	TGTGCCAGCCACAGGGGGCCTTCAGAGACCCAGTACTTC	CASHRGPSETQYF
TRBV28	TRBJ2-5	.	.	TGTGCCAGCAGTTCCGCAGGGGTCCAAGAGACCCAGTACTTC	CASSSAGVQETQYF
TRBV20-1	TRBJ1-2	many	.	TGCAGTGTTCCGAAGGACGGTAACTATGGCTACACCTTC	CSVPKDGNYGYTF
TRBV7-2	TRBJ2-7	many	.	TGTGCCAGCAGCTTAGAATCTGGGGGATCCTACGAGCAGTACTTC	CASSLESGGSYEQYF
TRBV20-1	TRBJ2-1	.	.	TGCAGTGCCCGAGACCATCTACTAGCAACTAATGAGCAGTTCTTC	CSARDHLLATNEQFF
TRBV7-2	TRBJ2-6	.	.	TGTGCCAGCAGCTCCACAGGGCGCGGGGCCAACGTCCTGACTTTC	CASSSTGRGANVLTF
TRBV20-1	TRBJ1-5	many	.	TGCAGTGCTAGAAATAGTGCTAGCAATCAGCCCCAGCATTTT	CSARNSASNQPQHF
TRBV5-1	TRBJ2-1	many	TRBD2	TGTGCCAGCAGCTTAGGGACTAGTTACAATGAGCAGTTCTTC	CASSLGTSYNEQFF
TRBV4-1	TRBJ2-2	.	.	TGCGCCAGCGGCGCAGGGCAGGGGTTGGCCGGGGAGCTGTTTTTT	CASGAGQGLAGELFF
TRBV27	TRBJ1-1	many	.	TGTGCCAGCAGTTCATGGGTGAACACTGAAGCTTTCTTT	CASSSWVNTEAFF
TRBV29-1	TRBJ1-4	many	TRBD1	TGCAGCGTTGGGGGGCCGGACAGGGAAAAACTGTTTTTT	CSVGGPDREKLFF
TRBV20-1	TRBJ1-1	.	TRBD1	TGCAGTGCTCGTACGGGACAGGGAGTGAGCACTGAAGCTTTCTTT	CSARTGQGVSTEAFF
TRBV7-2	TRBJ2-1	many	.	TGTGCCAGCAGCTTGGAATTACAGGCCAATGAGCAGTTCTTC	CASSLELQANEQFF
TRBV10-3	TRBJ2-5	many	.	TGTGCCATCAGTGAGTTCCCCCTTCGGGAGACCCAGTACTTC	CAISEFPLRETQYF
TRBV7-2	TRBJ2-5	many	.	TGTGCCAGCAGCTTAAGAGAGGGGACCCAGTACTTC	CASSLREGTQYF
TRBV9	TRBJ2-1	.	.	TGTGCCAGCAGCTCTGCGACCAGCCACTCCTACAATGAGCAGTTCTTC	CASSSATSHSYNEQFF
TRBV7-9	TRBJ1-5	few	TRBD1	TGTGCCAGCAGCGGACAGGGGGCGATCGAGCCCCAGCATTTT	CASSGQGAIEPQHF
TRBV4-1	TRBJ2-6	.	.	TGCGCCAGCAGCCAAGTCGCTGGGGCCAACGTCCTGACTTTC	CASSQVAGANVLTF
TRBV11-1	TRBJ2-1	.	.	TGTGCCAGCAGCTTTGTAGTGGGGGGGCCACGATCCTACAATGAGCAGTTCTTC	CASSFVVGGPRSYNEQFF
TRBV20-1	TRBJ1-1	many	.	TGCAGTGCTTTTGGGGGTGGCGAAGCTTTCTTT	CSAFGGGEAFF
TRBV5-4	TRBJ2-1	many	TRBD1	TGTGCCAGCTCGACCGGGACAGGATACAATGAGCAGTTCTTC	CASSTGTGYNEQFF
TRBV20-1	TRBJ2-5	many	.	TGCAGTGCTAGAGGAGGGGGACTGCAAGAGACCCAGTACTTC	CSARGGGLQETQYF
TRBV27	TRBJ2-3	many	.	TGTGCCAGCAGTTTACTTCTCACAGATACGCAGTATTTT	CASSLLLTDTQYF
TRBV4-3	TRBJ1-1	.	.	TGCGCCAGCAGCCAAGAGGTGGGCGATTTGAGGGAAGCTTTCTTT	CASSQEVGDLREAFF
TRBV12-3/TRBV12-4	TRBJ2-1	.	TRBD2	TGTGCCAGCAGCCCCGGGGGGGCGATCAATGAGCAGTTCTTC	CASSPGGAINEQFF
TRBV7-9	TRBJ2-2	.	TRBD1	TGTGCCAGCAGTTATACTTGGGACAGGCGGGACGGGGAGCTGTTTTTT	CASSYTWDRRDGELFF
TRBV7-2	TRBJ2-1	.	.	TGTGCCAGCAGCTTTAAAGTCGGCAATGAGCAGTTCTTC	CASSFKVGNEQFF
TRBV5-1	TRBJ2-1	.	.	TGCGCCAGCAGTATGTCGCCCTCCTACAATGAGCAGTTCTTC	CASSMSPSYNEQFF
TRBV12-3/TRBV12-4	TRBJ2-5	many	.	TGTGCCAGCAGTTTTGGACTTCAAGAGACCCAGTACTTC	CASSFGLQETQYF
TRBV12-3/TRBV12-4	TRBJ2-3	few	.	TGTGCCAGCAGTTTAGGCTACCTTAGCACAGATACGCAGTATTTT	CASSLGYLSTDTQYF
TRBV5-5	TRBJ1-5	.	.	TGTGCCAGCAGCTTGGGTGTGGGGGCCGGACTCAATCAGCCCCAGCATTTT	CASSLGVGAGLNQPQHF
TRBV5-5	TRBJ1-5	many	TRBD1	TGTGCCAGCAGACGCCGGACAGGAGATCAGCCCCAGCATTTT	CASRRRTGDQPQHF
TRBV4-2	TRBJ2-5	many	.	TGTGCCAGCAGCCAAGAAGTAGGGGGTTACCAGTACTTC	CASSQEVGGYQYF
TRBV7-9	TRBJ1-6	.	.	TGTGCCAGCAGCAAGGACAGTAATTCACCCCTCCACTTT	CASSKDSNSPLHF